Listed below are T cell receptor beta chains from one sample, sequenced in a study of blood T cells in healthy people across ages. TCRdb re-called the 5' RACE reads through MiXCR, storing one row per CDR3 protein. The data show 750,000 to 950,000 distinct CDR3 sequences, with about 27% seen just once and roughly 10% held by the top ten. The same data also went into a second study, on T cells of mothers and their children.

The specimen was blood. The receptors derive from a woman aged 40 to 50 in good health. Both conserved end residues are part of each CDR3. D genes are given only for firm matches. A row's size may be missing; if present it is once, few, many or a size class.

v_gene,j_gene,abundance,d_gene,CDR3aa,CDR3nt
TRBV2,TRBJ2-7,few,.,CASSPDSVNEQYF,TGTGCCAGCAGCCCCGACAGTGTCAATGAGCAGTACTTC
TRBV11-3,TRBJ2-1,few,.,CASSLDYGGEQFF,TGTGCCAGCAGCTTAGACTACGGGGGTGAGCAGTTCTTC
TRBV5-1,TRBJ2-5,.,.,CASSQQGFNEQYF,TGCGCCAGCAGCCAACAAGGATTCAATGAGCAGTACTTC
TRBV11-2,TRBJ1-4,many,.,CASSLGVRGNEKLFF,TGTGCCAGCAGCTTAGGCGTCAGGGGAAATGAAAAACTGTTTTTT
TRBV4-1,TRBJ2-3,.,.,CASSLTGVTDTQYF,TGCGCCAGCAGCCTGACAGGAGTCACAGATACGCAGTATTTT
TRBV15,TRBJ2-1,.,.,CATSRDRYNERFF,TGTGCCACCAGCAGAGACCGGTACAATGAGCGGTTCTTC
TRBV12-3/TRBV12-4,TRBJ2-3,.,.,CASSAWGGTSDMEYF,TGTGCCAGCAGTGCCTGGGGAGGGACATCAGATATGGAATATTTT
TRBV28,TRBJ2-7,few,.,CASRPPGASYGQYF,TGTGCCAGCAGACCACCAGGGGCCTCCTACGGGCAGTACTTC
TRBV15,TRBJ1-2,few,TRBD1,CATSRDRSDRVYTF,TGTGCCACCAGCAGAGATCGGAGCGACAGGGTCTACACCTTC
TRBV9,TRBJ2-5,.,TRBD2,CASSKTSGGLYERYF,TGTGCCAGCAGCAAAACTAGCGGGGGCCTCTACGAGCGGTACTTC
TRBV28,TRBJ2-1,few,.,CASSGYRAYNEQFF,TGTGCCAGCAGTGGGTACAGAGCCTACAATGAGCAGTTCTTC
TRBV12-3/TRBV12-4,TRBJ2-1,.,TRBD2,CASSRIAGGVYNEQFF,TGTGCCAGCAGCCGAATAGCGGGGGGCGTGTACAATGAGCAGTTCTTC
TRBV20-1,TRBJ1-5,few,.,CSASLQMPSNQPQHF,TGCAGTGCTAGTCTCCAAATGCCGAGCAATCAGCCCCAGCATTTT
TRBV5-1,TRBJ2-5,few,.,CASRLVGPSQETQYF,TGCGCCAGCAGATTAGTGGGGCCTTCGCAAGAGACCCAGTACTTC
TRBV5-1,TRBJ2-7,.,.,CASSSGAADSYEQYF,TGCGCCAGCAGTTCCGGGGCGGCCGATTCCTACGAGCAGTACTTC
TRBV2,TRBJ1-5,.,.,CASSEVDPQAGLQHF,TGTGCCAGCAGTGAAGTCGACCCCCAAGCGGGGCTCCAGCATTTT
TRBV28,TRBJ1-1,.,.,CASSLLGRGGNTEAFF,TGTGCCAGCAGTTTACTGGGGCGAGGAGGGAACACTGAAGCTTTCTTT
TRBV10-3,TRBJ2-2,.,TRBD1,CAISEPGDRETGELFF,TGTGCCATCAGTGAGCCGGGTGACAGGGAAACCGGGGAGCTGTTTTTT
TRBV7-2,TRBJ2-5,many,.,CASSDRDSHRKTQYF,TGTGCCAGCAGCGATCGGGACTCCCATAGAAAGACCCAGTACTTC
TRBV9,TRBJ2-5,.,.,CASSVGAGSKETQYF,TGTGCCAGCAGCGTAGGTGCCGGGTCTAAAGAGACCCAGTACTTC
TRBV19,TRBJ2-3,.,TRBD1,CASTRTGEARTQYF,TGTGCCAGTACCCGGACAGGCGAGGCTCGTACGCAGTATTTT
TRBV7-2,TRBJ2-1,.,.,CASGFGGASFNEQFF,TGTGCCAGCGGTTTTGGGGGGGCCTCTTTCAATGAGCAGTTCTTC
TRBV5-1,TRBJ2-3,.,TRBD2,CASSFGSGGTDTQYF,TGCGCCAGCAGCTTCGGTAGCGGGGGCACAGATACGCAGTATTTT
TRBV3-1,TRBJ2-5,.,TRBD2,CASSQTTRGGPPHEQYF,TGTGCCAGCAGCCAAACCACGCGGGGGGGCCCCCCTCATGAGCAGTACTTC
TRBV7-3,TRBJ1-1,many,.,CASSSGVEAFF,TGTGCCAGCAGCTCCGGGGTTGAAGCTTTCTTT
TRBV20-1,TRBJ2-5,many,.,CSARKFGYQETQYF,TGCAGTGCTAGAAAGTTCGGGTACCAAGAGACCCAGTACTTC
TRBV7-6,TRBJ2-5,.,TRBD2,CASSLAGGRGEETQYF,TGTGCCAGCAGCTTGGCGGGGGGGCGGGGAGAAGAGACCCAGTACTTC
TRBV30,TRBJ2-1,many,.,CAWSLGGYGTNEQFF,TGTGCCTGGAGTTTGGGTGGGTATGGTACCAATGAGCAGTTCTTC
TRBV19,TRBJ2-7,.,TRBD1,CASSIERQGPYPYEQYF,TGTGCCAGTAGTATAGAGCGACAGGGGCCTTATCCCTACGAGCAGTACTTC
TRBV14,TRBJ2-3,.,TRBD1,CASSRGRGIPTDTQYF,TGTGCCAGCAGTCGAGGCAGGGGGATACCCACAGATACGCAGTATTTT
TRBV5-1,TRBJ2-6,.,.,CASGVGANVLTF,TGCGCCAGCGGGGTGGGGGCCAACGTCCTGACTTTC
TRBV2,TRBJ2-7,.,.,CASSQGRVSSYEQYF,TGTGCCAGCAGCCAGGGCCGGGTCAGCTCCTACGAGCAGTACTTC
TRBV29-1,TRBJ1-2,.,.,CSVEPDKYGYTF,TGCAGCGTTGAGCCTGATAAATATGGCTACACCTTC
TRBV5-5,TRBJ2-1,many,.,CASSMLGDGNEQFF,TGTGCCAGCAGCATGCTGGGGGATGGGAATGAGCAGTTCTTC
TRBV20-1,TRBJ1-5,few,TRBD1,CSARDDRGRGGQPQHF,TGCAGTGCTAGAGATGACAGGGGGCGAGGCGGGCAGCCCCAGCATTTT
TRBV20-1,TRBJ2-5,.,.,CSVRSGGEETQYF,TGCAGTGTCAGGTCGGGGGGCGAAGAGACCCAGTACTTC
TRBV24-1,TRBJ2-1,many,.,CATSGQNSYNEQFF,TGTGCCACCAGTGGGCAAAACTCCTACAATGAGCAGTTCTTC
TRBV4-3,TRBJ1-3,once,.,CASSQDRRNGNTIYF,TGCGCCAGCAGCCAAGATAGGCGGAATGGAAACACCATATATTTT
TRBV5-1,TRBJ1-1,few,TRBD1,CASSWADRGYTEAFF,TGCGCCAGCAGCTGGGCGGACAGGGGGTATACTGAAGCTTTCTTT
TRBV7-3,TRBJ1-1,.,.,CASSLQPHTMNTEAFF,TGCGCCAGCAGCTTACAGCCACACACCATGAACACTGAAGCTTTCTTT